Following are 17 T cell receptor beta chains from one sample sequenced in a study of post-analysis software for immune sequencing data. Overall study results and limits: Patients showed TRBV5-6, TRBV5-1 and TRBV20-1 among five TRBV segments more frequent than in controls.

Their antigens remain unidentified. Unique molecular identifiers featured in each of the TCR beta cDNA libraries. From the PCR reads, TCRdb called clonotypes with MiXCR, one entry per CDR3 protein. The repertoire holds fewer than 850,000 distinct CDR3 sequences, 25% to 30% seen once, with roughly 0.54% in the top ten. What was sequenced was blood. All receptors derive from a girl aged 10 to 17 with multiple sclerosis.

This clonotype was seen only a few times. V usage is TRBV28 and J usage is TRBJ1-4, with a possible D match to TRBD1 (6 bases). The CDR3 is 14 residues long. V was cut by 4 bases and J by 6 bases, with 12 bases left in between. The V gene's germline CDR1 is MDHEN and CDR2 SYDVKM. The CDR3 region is CASSSPGTHEKLFF. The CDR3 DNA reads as TGTGCCAGCAGTTCGCCCGGGACACATGAAAAACTGTTTTTT.

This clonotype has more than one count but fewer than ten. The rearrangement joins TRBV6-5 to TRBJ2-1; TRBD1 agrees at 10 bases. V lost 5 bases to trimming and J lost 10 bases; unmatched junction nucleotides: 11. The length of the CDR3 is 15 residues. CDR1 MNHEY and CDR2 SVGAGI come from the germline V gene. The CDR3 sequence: CASSIHRDRGGEQFF. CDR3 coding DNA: TGTGCCAGCAGTATCCACCGGGACAGGGGCGGAGAGCAGTTCTTC.

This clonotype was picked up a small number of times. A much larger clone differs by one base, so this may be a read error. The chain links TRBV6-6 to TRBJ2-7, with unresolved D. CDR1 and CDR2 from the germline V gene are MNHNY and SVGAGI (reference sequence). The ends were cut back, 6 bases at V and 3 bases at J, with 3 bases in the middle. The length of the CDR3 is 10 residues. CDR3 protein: CASRSYEQYF. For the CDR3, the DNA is TGTGCCAGCAGGAGCTACGAGCAGTACTTC.

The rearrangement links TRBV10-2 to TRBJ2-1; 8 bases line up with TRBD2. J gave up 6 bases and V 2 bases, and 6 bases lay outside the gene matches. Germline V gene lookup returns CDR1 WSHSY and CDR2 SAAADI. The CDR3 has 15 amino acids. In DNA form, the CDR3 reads TGCGCCAGCAGTGAGCTACTAGCGGCTTGCAATGAGCAGTTCTTC. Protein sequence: CASSELLAACNEQFF.

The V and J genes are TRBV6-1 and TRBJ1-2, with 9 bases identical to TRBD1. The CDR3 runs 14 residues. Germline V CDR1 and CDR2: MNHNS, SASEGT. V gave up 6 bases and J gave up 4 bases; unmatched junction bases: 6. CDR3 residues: CASSLRDRVYGYTF. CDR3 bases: TGTGCCAGCAGCCTGAGGGACAGGGTCTATGGCTACACCTTC.

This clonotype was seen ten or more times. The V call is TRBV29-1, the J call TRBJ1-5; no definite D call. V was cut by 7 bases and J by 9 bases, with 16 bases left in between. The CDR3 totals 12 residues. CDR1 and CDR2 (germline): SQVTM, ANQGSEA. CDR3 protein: CSALTALGPQHF. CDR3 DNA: TGCAGCGCCCTGACGGCCCTGGGGCCCCAGCATTTT.

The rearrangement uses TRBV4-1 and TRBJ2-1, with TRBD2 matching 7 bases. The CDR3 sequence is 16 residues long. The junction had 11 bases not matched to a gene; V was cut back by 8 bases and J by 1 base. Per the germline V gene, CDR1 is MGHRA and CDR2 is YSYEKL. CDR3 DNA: TGCGCCAGCTCTGGACTAGATCTACTGTCCTACAATGAGCAGTTCTTC. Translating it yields CASSGLDLLSYNEQFF.

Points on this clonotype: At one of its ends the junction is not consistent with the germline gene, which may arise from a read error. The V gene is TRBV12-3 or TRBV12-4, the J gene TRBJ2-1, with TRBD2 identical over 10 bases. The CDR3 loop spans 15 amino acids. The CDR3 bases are TGTGCCAGCAGTGATAGCGGGAGGACCTACAACGAGCAGTTCTTC. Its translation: CASSDSGRTYNEQFF.

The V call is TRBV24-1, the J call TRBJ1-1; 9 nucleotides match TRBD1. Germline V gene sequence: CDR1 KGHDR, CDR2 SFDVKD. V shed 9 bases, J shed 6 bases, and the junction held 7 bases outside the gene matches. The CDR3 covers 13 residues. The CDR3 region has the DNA TGTGCCACCCGGGACAGGGTGAGGGCTGAAGCTTTCTTT. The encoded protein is CATRDRVRAEAFF.

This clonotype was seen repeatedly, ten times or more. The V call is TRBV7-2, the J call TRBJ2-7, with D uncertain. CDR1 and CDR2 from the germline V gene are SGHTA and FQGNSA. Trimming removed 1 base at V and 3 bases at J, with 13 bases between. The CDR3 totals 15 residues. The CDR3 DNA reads TGTGCCAGCAGCTTAGAAGGTGGACCTAACTACGAGCAGTACTTC. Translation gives CASSLEGGPNYEQYF.

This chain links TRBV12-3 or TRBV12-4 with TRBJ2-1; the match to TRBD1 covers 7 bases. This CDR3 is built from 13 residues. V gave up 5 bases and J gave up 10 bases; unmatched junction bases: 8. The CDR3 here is CASSPQPDREQFF. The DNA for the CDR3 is TGTGCCAGCAGTCCACAACCGGACAGGGAGCAGTTCTTC.

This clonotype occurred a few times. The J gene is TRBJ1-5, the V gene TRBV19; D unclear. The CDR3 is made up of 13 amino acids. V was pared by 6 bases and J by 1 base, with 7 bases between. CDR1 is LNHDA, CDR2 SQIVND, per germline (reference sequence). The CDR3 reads CASSPQSNQPQHF. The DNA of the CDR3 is TGTGCCAGTAGCCCCCAGAGCAATCAGCCCCAGCATTTT.

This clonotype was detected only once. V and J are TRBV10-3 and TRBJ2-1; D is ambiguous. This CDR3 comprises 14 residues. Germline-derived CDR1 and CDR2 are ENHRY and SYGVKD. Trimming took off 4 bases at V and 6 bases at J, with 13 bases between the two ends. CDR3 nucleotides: TGTGCCATCAGTGGCGAAGTTAGTAGCAATGAGCAGTTCTTC. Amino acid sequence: CAISGEVSSNEQFF.

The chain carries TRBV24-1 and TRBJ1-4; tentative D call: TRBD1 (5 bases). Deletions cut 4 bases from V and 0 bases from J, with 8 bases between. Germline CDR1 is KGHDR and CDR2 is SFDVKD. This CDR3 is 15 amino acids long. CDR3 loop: CATSEGTATNEKLFF. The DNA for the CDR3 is TGTGCCACCAGTGAAGGGACGGCAACTAATGAAAAACTGTTTTTT.

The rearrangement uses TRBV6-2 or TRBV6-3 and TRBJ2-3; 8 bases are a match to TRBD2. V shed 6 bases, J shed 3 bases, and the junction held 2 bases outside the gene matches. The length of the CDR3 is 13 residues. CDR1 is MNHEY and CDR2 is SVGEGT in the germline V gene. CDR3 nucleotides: TGTGCCAGCAGGACTAGCGCGACAGATACGCAGTATTTT. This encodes CASRTSATDTQYF.

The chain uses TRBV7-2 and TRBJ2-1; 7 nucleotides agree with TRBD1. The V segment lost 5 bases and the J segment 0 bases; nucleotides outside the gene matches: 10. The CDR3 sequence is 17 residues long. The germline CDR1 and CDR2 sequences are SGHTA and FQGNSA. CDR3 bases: TGTGCCAGCAGCCCACAGACAGGGATCAGCTCCTACAATGAGCAGTTCTTC. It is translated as CASSPQTGISSYNEQFF.

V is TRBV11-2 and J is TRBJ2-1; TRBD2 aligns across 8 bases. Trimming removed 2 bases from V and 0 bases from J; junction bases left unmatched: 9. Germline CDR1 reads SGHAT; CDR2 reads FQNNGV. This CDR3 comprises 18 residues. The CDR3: CASSLIPSGGLSYNEQFF. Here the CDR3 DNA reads TGTGCCAGCAGCTTAATCCCCAGCGGGGGCCTCTCCTACAATGAGCAGTTCTTC.